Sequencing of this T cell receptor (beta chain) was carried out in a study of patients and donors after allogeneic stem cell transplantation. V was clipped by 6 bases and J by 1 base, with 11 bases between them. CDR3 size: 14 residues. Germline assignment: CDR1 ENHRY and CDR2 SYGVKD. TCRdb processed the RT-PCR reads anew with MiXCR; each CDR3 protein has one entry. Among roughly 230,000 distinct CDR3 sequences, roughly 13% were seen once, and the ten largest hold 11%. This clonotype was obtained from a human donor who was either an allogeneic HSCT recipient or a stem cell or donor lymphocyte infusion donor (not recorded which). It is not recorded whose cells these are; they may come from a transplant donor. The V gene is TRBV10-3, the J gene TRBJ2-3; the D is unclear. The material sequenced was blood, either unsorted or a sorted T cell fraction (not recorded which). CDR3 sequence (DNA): TGTGCCATCAGCATAGGTCCCCGCACAGATACGCAGTATTTT. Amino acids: CAISIGPRTDTQYF.